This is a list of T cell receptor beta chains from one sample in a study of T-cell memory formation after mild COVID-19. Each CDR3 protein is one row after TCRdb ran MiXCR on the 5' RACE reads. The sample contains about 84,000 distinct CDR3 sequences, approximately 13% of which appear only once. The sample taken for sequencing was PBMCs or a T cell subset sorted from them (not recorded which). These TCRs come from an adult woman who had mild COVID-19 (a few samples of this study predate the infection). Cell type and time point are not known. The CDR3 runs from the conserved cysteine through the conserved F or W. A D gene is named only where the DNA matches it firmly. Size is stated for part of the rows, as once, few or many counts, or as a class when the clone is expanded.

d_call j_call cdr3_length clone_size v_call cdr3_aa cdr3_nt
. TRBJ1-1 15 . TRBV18 CASSPRSGFNTEAFF TGTGCCAGCTCACCACGCAGCGGATTCAACACTGAAGCTTTCTTT
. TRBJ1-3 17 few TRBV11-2 CASSLFIDEASGNTIYF TGTGCCAGCAGCTTATTCATTGATGAGGCCTCTGGAAACACCATATATTTT
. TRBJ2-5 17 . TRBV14 CASSQDAGTGAQETQYF TGTGCCAGCAGCCAAGATGCAGGAACGGGAGCTCAAGAGACCCAGTACTTC
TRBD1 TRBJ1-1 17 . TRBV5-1 CASSAGQGAIKNTEAFF TGCGCCAGCAGCGCGGGACAGGGGGCAATAAAGAACACTGAAGCTTTCTTT
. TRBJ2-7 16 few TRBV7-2 CASSSGSGQGTYEQYF TGTGCCAGCAGCTCAGGGTCCGGGCAGGGCACCTACGAGCAGTACTTC
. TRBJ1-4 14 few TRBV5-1 CASRVGSTNEKLFF TGCGCCAGCAGAGTCGGGTCAACTAATGAAAAACTGTTTTTT
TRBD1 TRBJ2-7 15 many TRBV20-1 CSARDLEAGGNEQYF TGCAGTGCTAGAGATCTTGAGGCAGGGGGCAACGAGCAGTACTTC
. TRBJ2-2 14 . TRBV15 CATSRTRFSGELFF TGTGCCACCAGCAGAACTCGGTTTTCCGGGGAGCTGTTTTTT
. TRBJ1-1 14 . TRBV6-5 CASSYSRGGTEAFF TGTGCCAGCAGTTACTCCCGGGGGGGCACTGAAGCTTTCTTT
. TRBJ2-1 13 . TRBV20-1 CSALAGTYNEQFF TGCAGTGCTTTAGCCGGGACTTACAATGAGCAGTTCTTC
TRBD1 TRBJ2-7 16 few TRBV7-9 CASSLAMGTEDNEQYF TGTGCCAGCAGCTTAGCTATGGGGACAGAGGACAACGAGCAGTACTTC
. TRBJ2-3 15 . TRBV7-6 CASSLSPGAEDTQYF TGTGCCAGCAGCTTAAGTCCGGGAGCGGAAGATACGCAGTATTTT
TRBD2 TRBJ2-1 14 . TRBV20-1 CSASTSGVQNEQFF TGCAGTGCTAGTACTAGCGGGGTACAGAATGAGCAGTTCTTC
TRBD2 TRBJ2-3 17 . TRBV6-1 CASSERPWTSGVDTQYF TGTGCCAGCAGTGAAAGACCTTGGACTAGCGGGGTAGATACGCAGTATTTT
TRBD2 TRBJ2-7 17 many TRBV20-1 CSARARAASGPTYEQYF TGCAGTGCTAGGGCCCGAGCGGCTAGCGGGCCAACCTACGAGCAGTACTTC
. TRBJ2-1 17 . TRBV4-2 CASSQGARAEARNEQFF TGTGCCAGCAGCCAGGGGGCCAGGGCGGAGGCTAGGAATGAGCAGTTCTTC
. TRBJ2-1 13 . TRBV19 CASSMNADWGQFF TGTGCCAGTAGTATGAACGCCGACTGGGGGCAGTTCTTC
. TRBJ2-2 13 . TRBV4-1 CASSQLLTGELFF TGCGCCAGCAGCCAACTGCTCACCGGGGAGCTGTTTTTT
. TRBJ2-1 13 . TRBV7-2 CASSFPLMNEQFF TGTGCCAGCAGCTTCCCCCTCATGAATGAGCAGTTCTTC
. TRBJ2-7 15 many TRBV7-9 CASSPDSLSLGEQYF TGTGCCAGCAGCCCTGACTCCCTATCCCTCGGGGAGCAGTACTTC